This T cell receptor beta chain was profiled in a study of post-analysis software for immune sequencing data (dated by TCRdb to between 2015 and 2016). About the full investigation: Recorded disease courses included relapsing-remitting, secondary progressive and progressive-relapsing multiple sclerosis, with some patients lacking subtype annotation. A subset of samples was prepared in parallel using single-end sample barcoding, then pooled and co-amplified after Illumina adapter ligation. Patient repertoires were compared against around 10 previously published healthy control repertoires from donors aged about 6 to 25 years. The paper as a whole reports these results and caveats: The multiple sclerosis patient group was slightly younger than the control group. When samples were clustered directly using the F measure, samples prepared in the same batch co-clustered strongly, which prompted a batch-effect correction. Normalized Chao1 diversity was significantly lower in multiple sclerosis patients than controls, suggesting substantial peripheral T-cell clonal expansion. Roughly 5 TRBV segments, including TRBV5-6, TRBV5-1 and TRBV20-1, were significantly more frequent in patients than controls.

To demonstrate the VDJtools post-analysis software, TCR beta repertoires were profiled from the peripheral blood of about 13 young patients with multiple sclerosis. Multiple sclerosis patients were children and adolescents aged roughly 6 to 16 years. The protocol used for the library was PCR. Instrument used: Illumina HiSeq 2500. To reduce PCR and sequencing biases, unique molecular identifiers were built into the TCR beta cDNA libraries. Every 1 to 10 million input T cells yielded some 500,000 cDNA molecules, meaning each molecule approximated one T cell. The patient libraries were prepared and sequenced with the same protocol used for the earlier healthy control dataset. Within a given batch, samples were prepared together, multiplexed and sequenced on the same HiSeq lane. In the source study's methods: Raw barcoded reads were processed with MIGEC, discarding single-read molecular identifier groups before consensus assembly and CDR3 extraction. Clonotype tables were post-analysed with VDJtools, and diversity was normalized by down-sampling all datasets to the smallest sample size. To correct batch-related cross-sample contamination, repertoire overlap clustering matched CDR3 amino acid sequences but not nucleotide sequences. In-frame beta chains were kept once TCRdb had trimmed the public reads at Q25 with fastp and called clones with MiXCR. Merged by CDR3 protein, the rows form single entries marked with the most common genes and DNA. What appears here as the V and J calls and clone size reflects TCRdb's work, not the paper's. The sample data list about 620,000 distinct CDR3 sequences, and around 47% of these were observed just once. The top ten hold roughly 1.8% of the sample.

On this clonotype itself: The specificity of this receptor is unknown. Base qualities are not recorded, but no much larger clone differs from it by a single base.

Including cysteine and phenylalanine, the CDR3 has 14 amino acids. Solely the CDR3 DNA is kept, with 42 bases framed from the first base. Trimmed from V: 11 bases; trimmed from J: 6 bases; junction bases lacking a gene match: 14. The sequence joins TRBV12-3 or TRBV12-4 to TRBJ2-3; 7 bases in the junction line up with TRBD2. Sequenced sample: blood. The TCR originated in a girl aged 10-17 years with multiple sclerosis. DNA sequence: TGTGCCGGATCAAGCGGGACGCCCGACGATACGCAGTATTTT. Protein translation: CAGSSGTPDDTQYF.